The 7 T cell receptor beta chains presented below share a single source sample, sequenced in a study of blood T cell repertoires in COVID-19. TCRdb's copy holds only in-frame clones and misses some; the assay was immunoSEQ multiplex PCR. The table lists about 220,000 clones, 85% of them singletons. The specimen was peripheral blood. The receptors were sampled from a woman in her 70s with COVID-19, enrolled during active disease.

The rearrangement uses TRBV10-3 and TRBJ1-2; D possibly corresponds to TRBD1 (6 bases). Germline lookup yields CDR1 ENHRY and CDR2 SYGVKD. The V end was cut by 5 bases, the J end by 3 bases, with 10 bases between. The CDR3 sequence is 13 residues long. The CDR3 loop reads CAISPGQYYGYTF. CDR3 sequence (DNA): TGTGCCATCAGTCCGGGACAATACTATGGCTACACCTTC.

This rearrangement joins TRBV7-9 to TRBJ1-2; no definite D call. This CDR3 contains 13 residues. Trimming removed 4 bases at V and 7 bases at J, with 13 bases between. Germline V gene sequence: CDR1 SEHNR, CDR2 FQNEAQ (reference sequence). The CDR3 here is CASSSDWVRGYTF. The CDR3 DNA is TGTGCCAGCAGCTCCGACTGGGTCCGTGGCTACACCTTC.

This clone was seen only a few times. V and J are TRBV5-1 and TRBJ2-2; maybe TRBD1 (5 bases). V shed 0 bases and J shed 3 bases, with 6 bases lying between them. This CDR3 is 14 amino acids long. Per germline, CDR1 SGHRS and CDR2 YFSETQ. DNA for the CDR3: TGCGCCAGCAGCTTGGAAGGGGACACCGGGGAGCTGTTTTTT. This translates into CASSLEGDTGELFF.

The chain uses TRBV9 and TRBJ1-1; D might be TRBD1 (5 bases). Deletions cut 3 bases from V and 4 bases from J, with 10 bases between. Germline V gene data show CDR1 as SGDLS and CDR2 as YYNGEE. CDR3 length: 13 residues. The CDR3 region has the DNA TGTGCCAGCAGCGCCTACAGGTCCACTGAAGCTTTCTTT. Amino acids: CASSAYRSTEAFF.

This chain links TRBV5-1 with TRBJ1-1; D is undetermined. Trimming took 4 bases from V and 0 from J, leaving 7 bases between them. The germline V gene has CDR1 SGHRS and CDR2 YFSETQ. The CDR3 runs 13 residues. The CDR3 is CASSTQLNTEAFF. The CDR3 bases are TGCGCCAGCAGCACACAGCTGAACACTGAAGCTTTCTTT.

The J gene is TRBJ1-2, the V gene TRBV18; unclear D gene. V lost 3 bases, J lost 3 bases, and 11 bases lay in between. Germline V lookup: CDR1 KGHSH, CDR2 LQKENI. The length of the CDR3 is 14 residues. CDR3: CASSPAENYYGYTF. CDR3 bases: TGTGCCAGCTCACCCGCGGAGAACTACTATGGCTACACCTTC.

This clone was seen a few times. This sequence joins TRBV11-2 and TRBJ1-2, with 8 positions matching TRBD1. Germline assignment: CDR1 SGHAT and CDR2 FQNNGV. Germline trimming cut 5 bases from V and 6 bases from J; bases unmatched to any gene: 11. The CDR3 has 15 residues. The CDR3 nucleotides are TGTGCCAGCAGCATAGGACAGGGTAGTTGGAATGGCTACACCTTC. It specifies CASSIGQGSWNGYTF.